What follows describes a single TCR beta chain. All donors were healthy HIV-negative adults lacking recent acute infections or vaccinations. The data were obtained in a study of shared clonotypes between healthy human individuals. CDR3 length: 15 amino acids. V shed 7 bases and J 4 bases; nucleotides not matched to a gene: 13. Germline V gene lookup returns CDR1 SGHRS and CDR2 YFSETQ. This was a deep-level run. Methods used by the authors: Without quality scores, immunoSEQ junctional reads could not be filtered like full-length reads. The assay was immunoSEQ multiplex PCR, and TCRdb's table has in-frame clones only and misses some. V and J calls plus clone size are reproduced from that table; the DNA served to infer D and trimming. The sample has about 960,000 clones; more than 75% are singletons.

The V gene is TRBV5-1, the J gene TRBJ1-2; 7 nucleotides agree with TRBD1. The source material was memory CD4+ T cells sorted from blood. The subset: CD45RA-negative fraction. This sequence was found in a man younger than 35 in good health. The CDR3: CASYAGTENIYGYTF. The CDR3 DNA reads as TGCGCCAGCTACGCGGGGACAGAGAACATCTATGGCTACACCTTC.